This T cell receptor (beta chain) was recovered during a study of T cells in Graves' hyperthyroidism and ophthalmopathy. Diagnoses used clinical symptoms, serum thyroxine and TRAb, thyroid ultrasound and orbital computed tomography. V trimming: 5 bases; J trimming: 6 bases; junction bases outside the gene matches: 12. The CDR3 runs 16 residues. The germline V gene has CDR1 DFQATT and CDR2 SNEGSKA (reference sequence). Notes on this clonotype: Its antigen is still unknown.

Study results and limitations: Prediction of ophthalmopathy progression came a median around 6 months pre-onset.

TCR beta CDR3 sequences were amplified from RNA transcripts. The TCR CDR3 first-round RT-PCR relied on the HTBI primer set. TCRdb fed the multiplex PCR reads into MiXCR, producing one record per CDR3 protein. Counted here are about 99,000 distinct CDR3 sequences, approximately 48% occurring once; the ten biggest clones make up about a quarter. The material sequenced was blood. This TCR came from a man aged 35 to 55 with Graves' hyperthyroidism. The chain uses TRBV20-1 and TRBJ2-5, with TRBD2 matching 13 bases. In DNA, the CDR3 is TGCAGTGCTTTCAGACTAGCGGGGGGAGGGATCAAGACCCAGTACTTC. Translation: CSAFRLAGGGIKTQYF.